Here is one TCR beta chain with its context. Looked up from germline, CDR1 is SNHLY and CDR2 is FYNNEI. The CDR3 runs 15 residues. The V end was cut by 9 bases, the J end by 0 bases, with 15 bases between. Assay: immunoSEQ multiplex PCR; the TCRdb copy retains only in-frame clones and omits some. Of approximately 150,000 clones listed, more than 70% are singletons. The source of the sample is a study of blood T cell repertoires in COVID-19. What was sequenced was peripheral blood. The chain links TRBV2 to TRBJ1-3; D is possibly TRBD1 (6 bases). The clonotype was recovered from a woman between 45 and 60 years old with acute or convalescent COVID-19. CDR3 sequence (DNA): TGTGCCAGAAACCACAGGGACGCCTCTGGAAACACCATATATTTT. Protein sequence: CARNHRDASGNTIYF.